These 8 T cell receptor beta chains originate from one sample sequenced in a study of blood T cell repertoires in COVID-19. Here immunoSEQ multiplex PCR was the method, and the copy in TCRdb shows in-frame clones only, minus some. The sample includes about 240,000 clones, around 86% seen only once; the top ten take roughly an eighth. Sequencing was performed on peripheral blood. These receptor sequences come from a woman between 55 and 75 years old with active or convalescent COVID-19.

Comments on this clone: At one of its ends the junction is not consistent with the germline gene, which may arise from a read error. The gene calls are TRBV30 and TRBJ1-4; D is perhaps TRBD1 (6 bases). The germline V gene encodes CDR1 GTSNPN and CDR2 SVGIG (reference sequence). This CDR3 comprises 12 residues. The chain's CDR3 is CACSGGLKKLFF. The CDR3 DNA sequence: TGTGCCTGTAGTGGGGGCCTTAAAAAACTGTTTTTT.

The CDR3 coding sequence is TGTGCCAGCAGTACGCAGAAAAATGAAAAACTGTTTTTT. Translated: CASSTQKNEKLFF. The chain is built from TRBV27 and TRBJ1-4; D gene ambiguous. The CDR3 contains 13 residues. Germline CDR1 is MNHEY and CDR2 is SMNVEV (reference sequence). V dropped 5 bases and J dropped 5 bases, with 9 bases sitting between them.

The chain combines TRBV5-1 with TRBJ1-2, with 11 bases that match TRBD1. Germline values: CDR1 SGHRS, CDR2 YFSETQ. The CDR3 is 17 amino acids. V shed 7 bases, J shed 6 bases, and the junction held 17 bases outside the gene matches. The CDR3 reads CASERLFGQGASNGYTF. CDR3 sequence (DNA): TGCGCCAGCGAGCGTCTATTCGGACAGGGGGCTTCTAATGGCTACACCTTC.

The CDR3, as DNA: TGTGCCAGCAGCTTACAGGCAGCCAGTACCGGGGAGCTGTTTTTT. This codes for CASSLQAASTGELFF. The V gene is TRBV5-4, the J gene TRBJ2-2, with D perhaps matching TRBD1 (5 bases). This CDR3 is 15 amino acids long. V dropped 2 bases and J dropped 5 bases, with 13 bases sitting between them. Germline CDR1 reads SGHNT; CDR2 reads YYREEE (reference sequence). The full variable domain, in which reference TRBV5-4 and TRBJ2-2 provide the parts outside the CDR3, is ETGVTQSPTHLIKTRGQQVTLRCSSQSGHNTVSWYQQALGQGPQFIFQYYREEENGRGNFPPRFSGLQFPNYSSELNVNALELDDSALYLCASSLQAASTGELFFGEGSRLTVL.

This clone has only one observation. This chain joins TRBV2 and TRBJ2-5; D may be TRBD1 (7 bases). With 6 bases removed from V and 2 bases from J, the gap between germline ends came to 13 bases. The CDR3 consists of 14 residues. CDR1 SNHLY and CDR2 FYNNEI come from the germline V gene. CDR3 nucleotide sequence: TGTGCCAGCAGCGTCAGGGGGGCACAAGAGACCCAGTACTTC. It is translated as CASSVRGAQETQYF. The whole variable domain, filled in from reference TRBV2 and TRBJ2-5, reads EPEVTQTPSHQVTQMGQEVILRCVPISNHLYFYWYRQILGQKVEFLVSFYNNEISEKSEIFDDQFSVERPDGSNFTLKIRSTKLEDSAMYFCASSVRGAQETQYFGPGTRLLVL.

The chain employs TRBV5-1 and TRBJ2-2; the D is unclear. The CDR3 runs 15 residues. V lost 1 base, J lost 2 bases, and 9 bases lay in between. From germline, CDR1 is SGHRS and CDR2 YFSETQ. The CDR3 spells CASSLISLNTGELFF. The CDR3 DNA reads TGCGCCAGCAGCTTGATTAGCCTTAACACCGGGGAGCTGTTTTTT.

This clone has more than one count but fewer than ten. The V call is TRBV7-6, the J call TRBJ2-1; 7 nucleotides align to TRBD1. The CDR3 sequence is 14 residues long. The germline CDR1 and CDR2 sequences are SGHVS and FNYEAQ. Trimming at V came to 2 bases and at J to 6 bases, leaving 4 bases not matched to a gene. In DNA form, the CDR3 reads TGTGCCAGCAGCTTAAGGGGGCAAATCAATGAGCAGTTCTTC. It translates to CASSLRGQINEQFF.

The gene calls are TRBV2 and TRBJ1-1; the D is unclear. The V end was cut by 6 bases, the J end by 6 bases, with 8 bases between. Germline CDR1 and CDR2: SNHLY and FYNNEI. CDR3 length equals 11 residues. DNA for the CDR3: TGTGCCAGCAGCGAGATCGCTGAAGCTTTCTTT. It codes for CASSEIAEAFF.